This is a list of T cell receptor beta chains from one sample in a study of blood T cell repertoires in COVID-19. The repertoire was sequenced with immunoSEQ multiplex PCR; TCRdb's copy has only in-frame clones and lacks some. Counted here are roughly 170,000 clones, over 75% occurring once; the ten biggest clones make up about 1.2%. The sample comprised peripheral blood. Receptors originate from a man in his 60s who had recovered from COVID-19. CDR3s include the opening cysteine and the closing phenylalanine or tryptophan. D genes are given only for firm matches. Clone sizes are given selectively: once, few, many, or a class where the clone is expanded.

j_call d_call v_call clone_size cdr3_nt cdr3_aa
TRBJ1-2 . TRBV7-2 . TGTGCCAGCAGCTTAGGGGTAGTGGGGGGTGGCTACACCTTC CASSLGVVGGGYTF
TRBJ1-4 TRBD1 TRBV19 . TGTGCCAGTAGCCTAACTCCCCCGGGACAGGGGGGAGAAAAACTGTTTTTT CASSLTPPGQGGEKLFF
TRBJ2-1 TRBD2 TRBV24-1 . TGTGCCACCAGTGAACTAGCGGGGAACAATGAGCAGTTCTTC CATSELAGNNEQFF
TRBJ1-4 TRBD1 TRBV12-5 . TGTGCTAGTGGTTCCCCTCCAGGGGGCCACAGGACCGAACTGTTTTTT CASGSPPGGHRTELFF
TRBJ2-3 . TRBV5-4 . TGTGCCAGCAGCCGCCAGGGGAGCACAGATACGCAGTATTTT CASSRQGSTDTQYF
TRBJ1-1 . TRBV19 . TGTGCCAGTGGCAGGAACACTGAAGCTTTCTTT CASGRNTEAFF
TRBJ1-5 TRBD1 TRBV6-5 . TGTGCCAGCAGTTACCGAAGGGACAGAACTAATCAGCCCCAGCATTTT CASSYRRDRTNQPQHF
TRBJ1-1 TRBD1 TRBV3-1/TRBV3-2 . TGTGCCAGCAGCCCCCGGGACAGGGTTTTGGAAGCTTTCTTT CASSPRDRVLEAFF
TRBJ1-2 TRBD1 TRBV7-2 . TGTGCCAGCAGCTCGGACCTCGGGACAGGGGGCCCGGACGGCTACACCTTC CASSSDLGTGGPDGYTF
TRBJ2-7 . TRBV10-3 once TGTGCCACAAGTCGAGACAGCAGCTCCTACGAGCAGTACTTC CATSRDSSSYEQYF
TRBJ2-7 TRBD1 TRBV9 . TGTGCCAGCAGCCAGGAACAAAGCCGGGACAGTCCCTACGAGCAGTACTTC CASSQEQSRDSPYEQYF
TRBJ2-4 TRBD1 TRBV18 . TGTGCCAGCTCACCAACTACAGGGGTTTCCAAAAACATTCAGTACTTC CASSPTTGVSKNIQYF
TRBJ2-5 . TRBV13 . TGTGCCAGCAGCTACAGGGAGTGGGAGACCCAGTACTTC CASSYREWETQYF
TRBJ2-7 . TRBV14 few TGTGCCAGCAGCCACCTCGGACAGTACGAGCAGTACTTC CASSHLGQYEQYF
TRBJ2-7 TRBD2 TRBV9 . TGTGCCAGCAGCCCCCGGGGACTAGCGGGGGTCTACGAGCAGTACTTC CASSPRGLAGVYEQYF
TRBJ2-2 TRBD1 TRBV30 . TGTGCCGGGACAGAACCAAACGCGAACACCGGGGAGCTGTTTTTT CAGTEPNANTGELFF
TRBJ2-3 TRBD1 TRBV28 . TGTGCCAGCAGATCACCGGGACAGGGGGCGGCAGATACGCAGTATTTT CASRSPGQGAADTQYF
TRBJ1-1 . TRBV7-2 many TGTGCCAGCTTAAGCTTACTGAACACTGAAGCTTTCTTT CASLSLLNTEAFF
TRBJ1-1 TRBD1 TRBV2 many TGTGCCAGCAGCCCGACAGGGTGGGTCGAAGCTTTCTTT CASSPTGWVEAFF
TRBJ2-3 TRBD1 TRBV5-1 . TGCGCCAGCAGCTTGGTGGCAGGGGGCGCTGGGACAGATACGCAGTATTTT CASSLVAGGAGTDTQYF
TRBJ1-3 . TRBV3-1/TRBV3-2 once TGTGCCAGCAGCCAAGAACCCAGGGCTGGAAACACCATATATTTT CASSQEPRAGNTIYF
TRBJ1-2 . TRBV24-1 . TGTGCCACCAGTGATTTTTCGACAGATTCCATCTATGGCTACACCTTC CATSDFSTDSIYGYTF
TRBJ1-1 TRBD1 TRBV11-2 . TGTGCCAGCAGCCCGACAGGGGTTGAAGCTTTCTTT CASSPTGVEAFF
TRBJ1-6 . TRBV15 . TGTGCCACCAGCAGAGTCAGAGACAATAATTCACCCCTCCACTTT CATSRVRDNNSPLHF
TRBJ2-6 . TRBV16 . TGTGCCAGCAGCCAATCCCACCGACGTCCGACAGGTCCTAACTCTGGGGCCAACGTCCTGACTTTC CASSQSHRRPTGPNSGANVLTF
TRBJ2-5 . TRBV11-2 . TGTGCCAGCAGCTTAACCGGGGTCGAGACCCAGTACTTC CASSLTGVETQYF
TRBJ1-2 . TRBV5-6 . TGTGCCAGCAGCTTGGGTGGGGGGACGGACTATGGCTACACCTTC CASSLGGGTDYGYTF
TRBJ1-2 TRBD1 TRBV2 . TGTGCCAGCAGTGAGAGGGACAGGGTGGCTGGCTACACCTTC CASSERDRVAGYTF
TRBJ2-2 TRBD2 TRBV11-3 few TGTGCCAGCAGCCCGCGGGGGGATAACACCGGGGAGCTGTTTTTT CASSPRGDNTGELFF
TRBJ2-7 TRBD2 TRBV27 . TGTGCCAGCAGTTCCTCCGGGACTAGCGGGTACGAGCAGTACTTC CASSSSGTSGYEQYF
TRBJ1-3 . TRBV4-2 . TGTGCCAGCAGCCAAGATATACAGGGAGGAAACACCATATATTTT CASSQDIQGGNTIYF
TRBJ2-1 . TRBV15 few TGTGCCACCAGCAGAGATAAGGACAGCTCGAGCTCCTACAATGAGCAGTTCTTC CATSRDKDSSSSYNEQFF
TRBJ1-2 TRBD1 TRBV29-1 . TGCAGCGTTGATAGGACAGGGGCCACTAACTATGGCTACACCTTC CSVDRTGATNYGYTF
TRBJ1-2 . TRBV11-2 . TGTGCCAGCAGCCGAGCAGGGGAGTTCGGCTACACCTTC CASSRAGEFGYTF
TRBJ2-7 TRBD1 TRBV6-5 . TGTGCCAGCAGGCAGGACAGGGGAAGCTCCTACGAGCAGTACTTC CASRQDRGSSYEQYF
TRBJ2-3 TRBD2 TRBV19 . TGTGCCAGTTCTCCGTTGGGGGGGATAGATACGCAGTATTTT CASSPLGGIDTQYF
TRBJ1-5 . TRBV14 . TGTGCCACCCCTAGCAGGTCTCCTAATCAGCCCCAGCATTTT CATPSRSPNQPQHF
TRBJ1-2 TRBD1 TRBV11-2 . TGTGCCAGCAGCGTTGCAGGGGGCGGTGATAGATGGTATGGCTACACCTTC CASSVAGGGDRWYGYTF
TRBJ2-7 . TRBV10-3 . TGTGCCATCAGTAATGGACAGAACCCCTACGAGCAGTACTTC CAISNGQNPYEQYF
TRBJ2-3 TRBD2 TRBV5-4 . TGTGCCAGCAGCTTGAGGCGGGGGGGCCGGACAGATACGCAGTATTTT CASSLRRGGRTDTQYF
TRBJ1-6 TRBD1 TRBV5-1 few TGCGCCAGCAGCTCGGGGGACAGGGGCTATAATTCACCCCTCCACTTT CASSSGDRGYNSPLHF
TRBJ1-2 . TRBV9 . TGTGCCAGCAGCGTAGCTGAAGCGGTTTGGTCCTATGGCTACACCTTC CASSVAEAVWSYGYTF
TRBJ2-1 TRBD2 TRBV18 . TGTGCCAGCTCCCCTCAAGCTAGCGGGGGAAATGAGCAGTTCTTC CASSPQASGGNEQFF
TRBJ2-2 . TRBV15 . TGTGCCACCAGCAGAGGAGGAACCGGGGAGCTGTTTTTT CATSRGGTGELFF
TRBJ1-4 . TRBV19 . TGTGCCAGTATCCCTGGGAGGGACCGTACTGAAAAACTGTTTTTT CASIPGRDRTEKLFF